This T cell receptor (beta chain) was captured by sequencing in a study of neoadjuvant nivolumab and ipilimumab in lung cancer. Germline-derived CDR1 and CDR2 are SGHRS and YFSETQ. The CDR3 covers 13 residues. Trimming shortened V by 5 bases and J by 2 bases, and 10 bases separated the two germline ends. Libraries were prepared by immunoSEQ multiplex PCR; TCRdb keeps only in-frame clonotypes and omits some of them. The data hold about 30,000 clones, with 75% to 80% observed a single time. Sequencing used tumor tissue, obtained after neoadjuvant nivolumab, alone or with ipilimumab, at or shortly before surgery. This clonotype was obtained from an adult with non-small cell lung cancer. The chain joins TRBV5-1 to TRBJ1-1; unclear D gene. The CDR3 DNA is TGCGCCAGCAGGCTTGACGGTAACACTGAAGCTTTCTTT. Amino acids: CASRLDGNTEAFF.